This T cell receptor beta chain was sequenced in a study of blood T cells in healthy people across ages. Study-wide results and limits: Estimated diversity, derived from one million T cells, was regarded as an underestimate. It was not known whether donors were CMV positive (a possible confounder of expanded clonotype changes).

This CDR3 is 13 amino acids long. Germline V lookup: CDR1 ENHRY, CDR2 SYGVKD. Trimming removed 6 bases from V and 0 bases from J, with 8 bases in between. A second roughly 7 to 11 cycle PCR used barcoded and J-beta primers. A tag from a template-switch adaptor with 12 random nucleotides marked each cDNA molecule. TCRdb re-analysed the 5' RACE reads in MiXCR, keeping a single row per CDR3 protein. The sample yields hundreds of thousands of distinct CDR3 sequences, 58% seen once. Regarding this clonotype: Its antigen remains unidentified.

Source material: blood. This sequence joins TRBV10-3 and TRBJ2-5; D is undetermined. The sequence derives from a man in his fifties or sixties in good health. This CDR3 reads CAIRRTYQETQYF. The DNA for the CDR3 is TGTGCCATCAGAAGGACGTACCAAGAGACCCAGTACTTC.